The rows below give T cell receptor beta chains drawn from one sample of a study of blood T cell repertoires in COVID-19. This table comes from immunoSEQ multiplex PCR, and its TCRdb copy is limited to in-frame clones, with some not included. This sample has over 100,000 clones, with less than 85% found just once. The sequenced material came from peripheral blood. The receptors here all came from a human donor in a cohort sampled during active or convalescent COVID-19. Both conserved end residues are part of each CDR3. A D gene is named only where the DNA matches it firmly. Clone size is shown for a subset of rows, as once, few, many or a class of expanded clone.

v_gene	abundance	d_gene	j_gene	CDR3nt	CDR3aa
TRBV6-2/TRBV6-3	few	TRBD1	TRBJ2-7	TGTGCCAGCAGCCGACCGGGACAGGACTACGAGCAGTACTTC	CASSRPGQDYEQYF
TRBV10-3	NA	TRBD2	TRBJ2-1	TGTGCCATCAGTGAGTCGAGGCCAGCGGGGGGCAACAATGAGCAGTTCTTC	CAISESRPAGGNNEQFF
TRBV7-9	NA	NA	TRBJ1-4	TGTGCCAGCAGGGGATTGGGGGCTTACGAAAAACTGTTTTTT	CASRGLGAYEKLFF
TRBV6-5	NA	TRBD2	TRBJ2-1	TGTGCCAGCAGTTACCGAGGACTAGCAAACAATGAGCAGTTCTTC	CASSYRGLANNEQFF
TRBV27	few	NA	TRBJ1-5	TGTGCCAGCAGACACAATCTCAATCAGCCCCAGCATTTT	CASRHNLNQPQHF
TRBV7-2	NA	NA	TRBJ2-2	TGTGCCAGCAGCTTAGATTGGGCGGGGAACACCGGGGAGCTGTTTTTT	CASSLDWAGNTGELFF
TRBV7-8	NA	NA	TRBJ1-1	TGTGCCAGCAGCTTCACAGGGAACACTGAAGCTTTCTTT	CASSFTGNTEAFF
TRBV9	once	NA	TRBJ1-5	TGTGCCAGCAGCGCCGCCGGGGAGGTGTCTCAGCCCCAGCATTTT	CASSAAGEVSQPQHF
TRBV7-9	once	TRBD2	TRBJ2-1	TGTGCCAGCAGCTCCGGGACTAGAGGGTTTTACAATGAGCAGTTCTTC	CASSSGTRGFYNEQFF
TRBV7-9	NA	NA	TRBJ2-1	TGTGCCAGGGGCGGGACCTACAATGAGCAGTTCTTC	CARGGTYNEQFF
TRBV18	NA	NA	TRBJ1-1	TGTGCCAGCTCACCGGACAGCCAAATGAACACTGAAGCTTTCTTT	CASSPDSQMNTEAFF
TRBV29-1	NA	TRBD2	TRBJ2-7	TGCAGCGTGGACGGACTAGCGGGAGCCCCCTACGAGCAGTACTTC	CSVDGLAGAPYEQYF
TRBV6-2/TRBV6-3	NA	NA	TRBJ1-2	TGTGCCAGCAGTTACTCCAGGGCCCCCAACTATGGCTACACCTTC	CASSYSRAPNYGYTF
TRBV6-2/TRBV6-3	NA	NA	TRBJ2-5	TGTGCCAGCAGTTCACAGGGAGTGACCCAGTACTTC	CASSSQGVTQYF
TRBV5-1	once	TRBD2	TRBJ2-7	TGCGCCAGCGGGGAGGGTTTATTCGACGAGCAGTACTTC	CASGEGLFDEQYF
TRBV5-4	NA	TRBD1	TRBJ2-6	TGTGCCAGCAGCCCACTAGACCGACAGGGGACTGGGGCCAACGTCCTGACTTTC	CASSPLDRQGTGANVLTF